A single sample is the source of the 12 T cell receptor beta chains below, sequenced in a study of blood T cell repertoires in COVID-19. Repertoires were generated with immunoSEQ multiplex PCR, while TCRdb's copy carries only in-frame clones and drops some. The sample includes roughly 49,000 clones, approximately 95% of them seen just once. The sequenced sample consisted of peripheral blood. The receptors were gathered from a man in his sixties with COVID-19, enrolled during active disease.

The gene calls are TRBV2 and TRBJ1-6, with no clear D. This CDR3 is 13 amino acids long. Trimming stripped 11 bases from V and 5 bases from J, with 13 bases between. Germline CDR1 and CDR2: SNHLY and FYNNEI. The CDR3 DNA follows: TGTGCCTCCACACCAGGCAATAATTCACCCCTCCACTTT. This translates into CASTPGNNSPLHF.

The count of this clone is one. The chain has TRBV7-9 and TRBJ1-1; D is unclear. Germline assignment: CDR1 SEHNR and CDR2 FQNEAQ (reference sequence). V lost 2 bases, J lost 4 bases, and 11 bases lay in between. The CDR3 consists of 14 residues. CDR3 sequence (DNA): TGTGCCAGCAGCTTAACAGAGATTAGCACTGAAGCTTTCTTT. Protein: CASSLTEISTEAFF. Filled out from reference TRBV7-9 and TRBJ1-1, the complete variable domain reads DTGVSQNPRHKITKRGQNVTFRCDPISEHNRLYWYRQTLGQGPEFLTYFQNEAQLEKSRLLSDRFSAERPKGSFSTLEIQRTEQGDSAMYLCASSLTEISTEAFFGQGTRLTVV.

J is TRBJ2-1 and V is TRBV28; perhaps TRBD2 as D (6 bases). In germline, CDR1 is MDHEN, CDR2 SYDVKM. CDR3 length: 14 residues. V was cut by 6 bases and J by 4 bases, with 13 bases left in between. The CDR3 spells CASRRSGVYNEQFF. The CDR3 DNA reads TGTGCCAGCAGGAGGTCGGGGGTTTACAATGAGCAGTTCTTC.

V usage is TRBV3-1 (or the pseudogene TRBV3-2) and J usage is TRBJ1-2, with D unresolved. The CDR3 contains 14 residues. Trimming stripped 4 bases from V and 1 base from J, with 10 bases between. The germline V gene encodes CDR1 LGHDT and CDR2 YNNKEL (reference sequence). The CDR3 spells CASSPLRGNYGYTF. DNA of the CDR3: TGTGCCAGCAGCCCTCTGCGGGGTAACTATGGCTACACCTTC.

The gene calls are TRBV7-2 and TRBJ1-2, with 11 bases identical to TRBD1. The germline V gene has CDR1 SGHTA and CDR2 FQGNSA. V lost 4 bases, J lost 10 bases, and 5 bases stayed unmatched. The CDR3 is 13 residues long. The CDR3 region has the DNA TGTGCCAGCAGCTCCGGGACAGGGGGGACCTACACCTTC. Protein: CASSSGTGGTYTF.

The CDR3 DNA reads as TGCGCCAGCAGCCAAGAAGTAGCGGGGGTAAAGTACAATGAGCAGTTCTTC. Translation: CASSQEVAGVKYNEQFF. This rearrangement joins TRBV4-1 to TRBJ2-1; 9 nucleotides agree with TRBD2. From germline, CDR1 is MGHRA and CDR2 YSYEKL. The CDR3 is 17 residues long. Unmatched junction bases numbered 7, after V lost 0 bases and J lost 4 bases.

The CDR3 DNA reads as TGTGCCAGCAGCTTAGTTGGGACTAGCGTCAATGAGCAGTTCTTC. Residues: CASSLVGTSVNEQFF. The chain is built from TRBV11-2 and TRBJ2-1; 10 positions agree with TRBD2. The CDR3 length is 15 residues. The V and J ends lost 1 base and 6 bases, in that order; junction bases with no gene match: 3. Germline V lookup: CDR1 SGHAT, CDR2 FQNNGV.

A few counts support this clone. The V and J genes are TRBV7-2 and TRBJ2-2; possibly TRBD1 for D (6 bases). The CDR3 sequence is 14 residues long. CDR1 and CDR2 (germline): SGHTA, FQGNSA. V gave up 3 bases and J gave up 3 bases, with 8 bases separating them. DNA for the CDR3: TGTGCCAGCAGCTTGACAGGAGACACCGGGGAGCTGTTTTTT. It specifies CASSLTGDTGELFF.

This clone occurred once. The rearrangement links TRBV7-9 to TRBJ1-3; D gene ambiguous. Germline-derived CDR1 and CDR2 are SEHNR and FQNEAQ (reference sequence). V lost 0 bases and J 2 bases, leaving 8 bases between the germline ends. This CDR3 has 15 amino acids. The CDR3 region is CASSLARGTGNTIYF. The CDR3, as DNA: TGTGCCAGCAGCTTAGCAAGAGGGACTGGAAACACCATATATTTT.

The J gene is TRBJ1-1, the V gene TRBV3-1 (or the pseudogene TRBV3-2), with D possibly being TRBD1 (6 bases). Per the germline V gene, CDR1 is LGHDT and CDR2 is YNNKEL (reference sequence). Trimming took 2 bases from V and 9 from J, leaving 13 bases between them. The CDR3 spans 13 residues. The CDR3 sequence is CASSQPGGGQAFF. The CDR3 DNA is TGTGCCAGCAGCCAACCCGGGGGGGGGCAAGCTTTCTTT.

The chain couples TRBV5-5 to TRBJ2-5; unclear D gene. This CDR3 is built from 15 residues. V was trimmed by 3 bases and J by 7 bases, leaving 19 bases between them. The V gene's germline CDR1 is SGHKS and CDR2 YYEKEE (reference sequence). This CDR3 reads CASSSSYGSEATQYF. Here the CDR3 DNA reads TGTGCCAGCAGCTCTTCCTACGGTTCCGAGGCGACCCAGTACTTC.

The genes are TRBV28 and TRBJ2-7; TRBD2 matches at 7 bases. The CDR3 runs to 12 residues. The V and J ends lost 5 bases and 3 bases, in that order; junction bases with no gene match: 1. CDR1 is MDHEN, CDR2 SYDVKM, per germline. The CDR3 sequence: CASSLADYEQYF. Here the CDR3 DNA reads TGTGCCAGCAGTCTAGCGGACTACGAGCAGTACTTC.